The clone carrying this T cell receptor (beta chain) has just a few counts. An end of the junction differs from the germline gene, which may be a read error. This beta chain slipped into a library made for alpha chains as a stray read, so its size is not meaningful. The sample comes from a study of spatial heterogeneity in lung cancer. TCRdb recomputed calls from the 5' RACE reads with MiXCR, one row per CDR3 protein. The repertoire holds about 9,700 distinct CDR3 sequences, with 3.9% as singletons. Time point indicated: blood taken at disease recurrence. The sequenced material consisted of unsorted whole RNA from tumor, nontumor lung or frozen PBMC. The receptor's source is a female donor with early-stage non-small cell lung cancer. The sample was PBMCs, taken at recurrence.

For the CDR3, the DNA is TGTGCCAACAGCCCCCGCGGGGGGGCGTCCGGGGAGCTGTTTTTT. This translates into CANSPRGGASGELFF. The chain employs TRBV7-2 and TRBJ2-2, with 9 bases that match TRBD2. CDR1 is SGHTA, CDR2 FQGNSA, per germline. CDR3 size: 15 residues.